What follows is one T cell receptor beta chain and its context. Its antigen is unknown. The data stem from a study of T-cell memory formation after mild COVID-19. Study-wide points: Mostly located in CM and EM were contracting CD4+ clones, with contracting CD8+ clones located in EMRA.

CDR1 and CDR2 from the germline V gene are SGDLS and YYNGEE. The germline V and J ends were trimmed by 0 bases and 1 base, with 10 bases remaining between them. CDR3 length equals 15 residues. Each CDR3 protein is one row after TCRdb ran MiXCR on the 5' RACE reads. The sample records 350,000 to 500,000 distinct CDR3 sequences, 20% to 30% being singletons. Material for sequencing was PBMCs or a T cell subset sorted from them (not recorded which). The gene calls are TRBV9 and TRBJ2-5; D remains ambiguous. The clonotype originates from an adult woman who had mild COVID-19 (a few samples of this study predate the infection). Cell type and time point are not known. The CDR3 bases are TGTGCCAGCAGCGTAGGTGGTGGAATCCAAGAGACCCAGTACTTC. It codes for CASSVGGGIQETQYF. Full variable domain (remainder filled in from reference TRBV9 and TRBJ2-5): DSGVTQTPKHLITATGQRVTLRCSPRSGDLSVYWYQQSLDQGLQFLIQYYNGEERAKGNILERFSAQQFPDLHSELNLSSLELGDSALYFCASSVGGGIQETQYFGPGTRLLVL.